The 30 T cell receptor beta chains below all came from one sample that was sequenced in a study of cytomegalovirus exposure and HLA in healthy donors. The PCR ran on 60 Vbeta and 13 Jbeta primers. TCRdb's copy holds only in-frame clones and misses some; the assay was immunoSEQ multiplex PCR. The repertoire includes about 170,000 clones, just over 75% of them detected once, and roughly 2.1% sits in the top ten. The source material was PBMCs. The receptor set was obtained from a woman younger than 45 in good health and CMV-seropositive.

The gene calls are TRBV5-6 and TRBJ2-2; 12 positions agree with TRBD1. CDR1 is SGHDT and CDR2 is YYEEEE in the germline V gene. CDR3 length: 16 amino acids. The J segment lost 3 bases and the V segment lost 4 bases, leaving 4 bases of the junction unmatched. The CDR3 nucleotides are TGTGCCAGCAGCATGGGGGACAGGGGGCACACCGGGGAGCTGTTTTTT. Translation gives CASSMGDRGHTGELFF. Based on the CDR3 plus reference TRBV5-6 and TRBJ2-2, the full variable domain is DAGVTQSPTHLIKTRGQQVTLRCSPKSGHDTVSWYQQALGQGPQFIFQYYEEEERQRGNFPDRFSGHQFPNYSSELNVNALLLGDSALYLCASSMGDRGHTGELFFGEGSRLTVL.

This chain links TRBV30 with TRBJ2-1; perhaps TRBD2 as D (5 bases). Germline CDR1 reads GTSNPN; CDR2 reads SVGIG (reference sequence). Trimming stripped 2 bases from V and 0 bases from J, with 17 bases between. This CDR3 contains 17 residues. The DNA for the CDR3 is TGTGCCTGGAGTTCCCCGTGGACTGGCAGCTCCTACAATGAGCAGTTCTTC. This gives the protein CAWSSPWTGSSYNEQFF.

This clone was recorded a few times. The chain employs TRBV5-6 and TRBJ2-1; the D is unclear. Germline loops: CDR1 SGHDT, CDR2 YYEEEE. This CDR3 region has 15 residues. V gave up 1 base and J gave up 0 bases, with 8 bases separating them. CDR3: CASSLYRSSYNEQFF. As DNA, the CDR3 is TGTGCCAGCAGCTTGTACCGTAGCTCCTACAATGAGCAGTTCTTC.

This chain uses TRBV6-1 with TRBJ2-5, with D perhaps TRBD1 (6 bases). The CDR3 extends over 12 amino acids. In germline, CDR1 is MNHNS, CDR2 SASEGT. The V and J ends lost 4 bases and 5 bases respectively, with 8 bases between them. In nucleotides, the CDR3 is TGTGCCAGCAGTGCCAGGGGCGAGACCCAGTACTTC. Translation gives CASSARGETQYF.

The chain employs TRBV5-4 and TRBJ2-1; TRBD2 might be the D (6 bases). The CDR3 covers 16 residues. Deletions cut 0 bases from V and 1 base from J, with 11 bases between. Germline CDR1 and CDR2: SGHNT and YYREEE (reference sequence). The DNA for the CDR3 is TGTGCCAGCAGCTTGGGAGGGAGCGGGTCCTACAATGAGCAGTTCTTC. Its protein is CASSLGGSGSYNEQFF. Drawing the rest from reference TRBV5-4 and TRBJ2-1, the complete variable domain is ETGVTQSPTHLIKTRGQQVTLRCSSQSGHNTVSWYQQALGQGPQFIFQYYREEENGRGNFPPRFSGLQFPNYSSELNVNALELDDSALYLCASSLGGSGSYNEQFFGPGTRLTVL.

The CDR3 loop is CASFLDIVNTEAFF. As DNA, the CDR3 is TGTGCCAGCTTCTTGGACATTGTGAACACTGAAGCTTTCTTT. This rearrangement joins TRBV6-5 to TRBJ1-1; possible D gene TRBD1, 5 bases. Germline V gene data show CDR1 as MNHEY and CDR2 as SVGAGI. Trimming took 8 bases from V and 0 from J, leaving 13 bases between them. The CDR3 contains 14 residues.

The CDR3 is CASSIGGGVEQYF. In DNA form, the CDR3 reads TGTGCCAGCAGTATTGGGGGAGGGGTCGAGCAGTACTTC. This chain joins TRBV27 and TRBJ2-7; 7 positions match TRBD2. The trim removed 5 bases at V and 6 bases at J, leaving 7 bases unmatched. Germline V gene lookup returns CDR1 MNHEY and CDR2 SMNVEV (reference sequence). The CDR3 has 13 residues.

The chain employs TRBV18 and TRBJ2-7; 8 nucleotides line up with TRBD1. The CDR3 has 15 amino acids. Germline V gene sequence: CDR1 KGHSH, CDR2 LQKENI. V trimming: 3 bases; J trimming: 6 bases; junction bases outside the gene matches: 10. The CDR3 region has the DNA TGTGCCAGCTCACCTCCCTCGGGACAGGTAGCCGAGCAGTACTTC. Translating it yields CASSPPSGQVAEQYF.

The chain links TRBV18 to TRBJ1-2, with D maybe TRBD1 (6 bases). The CDR3 contains 14 residues. The germline V and J ends were trimmed by 4 bases and 4 bases, with 13 bases remaining between them. From germline, CDR1 is KGHSH and CDR2 LQKENI. The CDR3 nucleotides read TGTGCCAGCTCACGGACAGAGACTCCCTATGGCTACACCTTC. It yields the protein CASSRTETPYGYTF.

This chain connects TRBV5-4 to TRBJ2-5, with D maybe TRBD1 (6 bases). With 2 bases removed from V and 2 bases from J, the gap between germline ends came to 22 bases. Germline V gene lookup returns CDR1 SGHNT and CDR2 YYREEE (reference sequence). This CDR3 is built from 18 residues. CDR3 loop: CASSLGTDPGQSQETQYF. CDR3 sequence (DNA): TGTGCCAGCAGCTTAGGCACCGATCCGGGACAATCTCAAGAGACCCAGTACTTC.

As DNA, the CDR3 is TGCGCCAGCAGCTTGGTTCAGTCAAACACCGGGGAGCTGTTTTTT. Translated: CASSLVQSNTGELFF. This sequence joins TRBV5-1 and TRBJ2-2; D is unresolved. This CDR3 is 15 amino acids long. Per the germline V gene, CDR1 is SGHRS and CDR2 is YFSETQ. V was pared by 0 bases and J by 2 bases, with 8 bases between.

This clone was found a few times. The V and J genes are TRBV15 and TRBJ2-1; TRBD1 agrees at 10 bases. The CDR3 sequence is 15 residues long. CDR1 and CDR2 from the germline V gene are LNHNV and YYDKDF (reference sequence). V lost 2 bases and J lost 6; bases outside the gene matches: 4. The CDR3 sequence is CATSRPGTGVNEQFF. For the CDR3, the DNA is TGTGCCACCAGCAGACCCGGGACAGGGGTCAATGAGCAGTTCTTC.

The chain links TRBV7-9 to TRBJ2-5, with TRBD2 identical over 14 bases. Germline CDR1 reads SEHNR; CDR2 reads FQNEAQ (reference sequence). With 5 bases clipped from V and 5 bases from J, the junction kept 13 bases outside the gene matches. CDR3 length: 18 amino acids. CDR3 loop: CASSLGTSGSRIRETQYF. The CDR3 DNA follows: TGTGCCAGCAGCCTCGGGACTAGCGGGAGTCGGATCAGGGAGACCCAGTACTTC.

The V call is TRBV7-2, the J call TRBJ2-7, with 9 bases lining up with TRBD2. This CDR3 is built from 16 residues. Germline loops: CDR1 SGHTA, CDR2 FQGNSA. The trim removed 5 bases at V and 3 bases at J, leaving 11 bases unmatched. In nucleotides, the CDR3 is TGTGCCAGCAGCGAGGCAGCGGGGGGCCTGATCTACGAGCAGTACTTC. Protein product: CASSEAAGGLIYEQYF.

The chain is built from TRBV7-9 and TRBJ2-2; the D is unclear. The CDR3 spans 16 residues. Looked up from germline, CDR1 is SEHNR and CDR2 is FQNEAQ (reference sequence). Trimming took off 1 base at V and 3 bases at J, with 12 bases between the two ends. This CDR3 reads CASSLEVGGHTGELFF. The CDR3 DNA follows: TGTGCCAGCAGCTTAGAAGTAGGTGGGCACACCGGGGAGCTGTTTTTT.

V usage is TRBV5-1 and J usage is TRBJ2-4; 11 nucleotides match TRBD2. The CDR3 is made up of 18 amino acids. With V trimmed by 3 bases and J by 0 bases, 8 bases remained unmatched. Germline V gene data show CDR1 as SGHRS and CDR2 as YFSETQ. The chain's CDR3 is CASSSGGLAGLAKNIQYF. CDR3 DNA sequence: TGCGCCAGCAGCTCGGGAGGACTAGCGGGTCTAGCCAAAAACATTCAGTACTTC.

This clone was counted a few times. V and J are TRBV10-2 and TRBJ2-3; 9 bases line up with TRBD1. This CDR3 spans 12 amino acids. Germline CDR1 WSHSY, CDR2 SAAADI. After removal of 10 bases from V and 3 bases from J, the junction contained 2 bases not matched to a gene. The CDR3 sequence: CAIGQGTDTQYF. The CDR3 bases are TGCGCCATCGGACAGGGGACAGATACGCAGTATTTT.

The rearrangement links TRBV13 to TRBJ2-7, with 10 nucleotides matching TRBD2. Looked up from germline, CDR1 is PRHDT and CDR2 is FYEKMQ (reference sequence). V gave up 5 bases and J gave up 3 bases; unmatched junction bases: 7. The CDR3 length is 15 residues. This CDR3 reads CASSGASGGGYEQYF. The CDR3 coding sequence is TGTGCCAGCAGCGGAGCTAGCGGGGGAGGCTACGAGCAGTACTTC.

This clone was seen once. The chain joins TRBV7-6 to TRBJ1-1; D ambiguous. Germline CDR1 reads SGHVS; CDR2 reads FNYEAQ. V lost 2 bases and J lost 3, with 10 bases in between. This CDR3 has 14 residues. The CDR3, as DNA: TGTGCCAGCAGCTTACGTTGGCTTGACACTGAAGCTTTCTTT. Translating it yields CASSLRWLDTEAFF.

The chain combines TRBV2 with TRBJ1-5; 8 bases map to TRBD1. Germline CDR1 reads SNHLY; CDR2 reads FYNNEI. Trimming at V came to 8 bases and at J to 6 bases, leaving 6 bases not matched to a gene. The CDR3 runs 13 residues. The CDR3 DNA is TGTGCCAGCGTCGGGACAGGCATTCAGCCCCAGCATTTT. It specifies CASVGTGIQPQHF.

On this clone: The junction and the germline gene differ at one end; a read error may be behind it. J is TRBJ1-3 and V is TRBV30; D is unclear. Looked up from germline, CDR1 is GTSNPN and CDR2 is SVGIG (reference sequence). This CDR3 has 16 amino acids. CDR3 in DNA: TGTGCCTGGAGTGTATCTGGCGGCATCTCTGGAGACACCATATATTTT. This encodes CAWSVSGGISGDTIYF.

DNA of the CDR3: TGTGCCAGCAGTTTAAGGCTTCTCCCGGTGACTAGCACAGATACGCAGTATTTT. Protein product: CASSLRLLPVTSTDTQYF. The V and J genes are TRBV27 and TRBJ2-3, with D uncertain. The CDR3 contains 18 residues. Per germline, CDR1 MNHEY and CDR2 SMNVEV (reference sequence). Trimming pared 2 bases from V and 0 bases from J, leaving 18 bases between.

The chain links TRBV25-1 to TRBJ2-2; TRBD2 aligns across 7 bases. CDR1 and CDR2 from the germline V gene are MGHDK and SYGVNS. The CDR3 has 15 residues. V gave up 1 base and J gave up 5 bases; unmatched junction bases: 4. This chain's CDR3 is CASSEWKGGTGELFF. The CDR3 DNA reads TGTGCCAGCAGTGAATGGAAGGGAGGGACCGGGGAGCTGTTTTTT.

The chain is built from TRBV27 and TRBJ2-1, with 11 bases that match TRBD2. The CDR3 totals 15 residues. The V segment lost 5 bases and the J segment 4 bases; nucleotides outside the gene matches: 4. Germline values: CDR1 MNHEY, CDR2 SMNVEV (reference sequence). The CDR3: CASSMLAGGYNEQFF. DNA of the CDR3: TGTGCCAGCAGTATGCTAGCGGGGGGATACAATGAGCAGTTCTTC.

This chain joins TRBV5-1 and TRBJ2-4; 11 nucleotides align to TRBD2. J lost 2 bases, V lost 0 bases, and 13 bases had no gene match. The germline gives CDR1 SGHRS, CDR2 YFSETQ. The CDR3 is 20 amino acids. The CDR3 is CASSLGPTSGSGGSKNIQYF. The DNA for the CDR3 is TGCGCCAGCAGCTTGGGTCCCACTAGCGGGAGTGGTGGGTCCAAAAACATTCAGTACTTC.

V gene TRBV29-1 combines with J gene TRBJ2-1; 12 bases map to TRBD2. Germline trimming cut 7 bases from V and 0 bases from J; bases unmatched to any gene: 13. Looked up from germline, CDR1 is SQVTM and CDR2 is ANQGSEA. The CDR3 loop spans 18 amino acids. The CDR3 DNA sequence: TGCAGCGCACCCCGAATGACTAGCGGGAGCAGCTCCTACAATGAGCAGTTCTTC. This gives the protein CSAPRMTSGSSSYNEQFF.

The rearrangement links TRBV19 to TRBJ2-7; TRBD1 is a possible D gene (5 bases). V was shortened by 3 bases and J by 0 bases, with 12 bases between the two germline ends. There are 15 residues in the CDR3. Germline V gives CDR1 LNHDA, CDR2 SQIVND (reference sequence). CDR3 DNA: TGTGCCAGTAGTATCTACCAGGGTCTCTCCTACGAGCAGTACTTC. Protein product: CASSIYQGLSYEQYF.

The CDR3 region has the DNA TGTGCCAGCAGCGTAGCAGGGAACACTGAAGCTTTCTTT. As protein: CASSVAGNTEAFF. The chain combines TRBV9 with TRBJ1-1; D unresolved. Trimming stripped 0 bases from V and 1 base from J, with 4 bases between. The CDR3 extends over 13 amino acids. Germline V gene lookup returns CDR1 SGDLS and CDR2 YYNGEE.

The chain is built from TRBV19 and TRBJ2-2, with D possibly TRBD1 on 5 matching bases. The CDR3 spans 14 residues. Trimming took 6 bases from V and 4 from J, leaving 12 bases between them. CDR1 is LNHDA and CDR2 is SQIVND in the germline V gene (reference sequence). The CDR3 coding sequence is TGTGCCAGTAGCGTCAGGGCCTTCACCGGGGAGCTGTTTTTT. Translation gives CASSVRAFTGELFF.

The chain employs TRBV7-9 and TRBJ1-1; D ambiguous. CDR3 size: 12 residues. V was trimmed by 0 bases and J by 4 bases, leaving 3 bases between them. Per the germline V gene, CDR1 is SEHNR and CDR2 is FQNEAQ (reference sequence). CDR3 sequence: CASSLAVTEAFF. CDR3 DNA: TGTGCCAGCAGCTTAGCCGTCACTGAAGCTTTCTTT.